This entry features one T cell receptor (beta chain) sequence. Its specificity is unknown. Using its own MiXCR run on the 5' RACE reads, TCRdb lists one record per CDR3 protein. The sample has about 300,000 distinct CDR3 sequences; 9% to 15% are singletons. Germline V lookup: CDR1 MGHRA, CDR2 YSYEKL. Trimming cost V 1 base and J 3 bases; bases outside gene matches: 9. There are 18 residues in the CDR3. The data are from a study of identical twins. Overall study findings and caveats: Out-of-frame sharing of TCR alpha in monozygotic twins was underestimated by models. Among beta out-of-frame sequences, excess sharing between twins appeared weaker.

The sample also formed part of further work on yellow fever vaccine responses in identical twins. This second study notes: Twins' vaccine T cell responses reportedly seemed partly convergent and partly personalized.

Sequencing used CD8+ T cells sorted from blood. The chain couples TRBV4-1 to TRBJ2-2, with 9 bases lining up with TRBD2. The clonotype was recovered from a woman in her late teens or twenties in good health. CDR3 DNA sequence: TGCGCCAGCAGCCAAGTAAGGGAGACTAGCGGATACACCGGGGAGCTGTTTTTT. Its protein product is CASSQVRETSGYTGELFF.